This T cell receptor (beta chain) was sequenced in a study of blood T cell repertoires in COVID-19. Overall study context: T cells, B-cell-depleted T cells, or PBMCs provided the cDNA or gDNA that served as material.

Per the original data handling: How many nucleated cells were present was estimated from reference gene primer amplification. TCRdb's copy holds only in-frame clones and misses some; the assay was immunoSEQ multiplex PCR. That table gives V, J and clone size, and the DNA gave D and trimming. The data show 200,000 to 300,000 clones, 80% to 85% seen once. The CDR3 extends over 14 amino acids. V lost 2 bases to trimming and J lost 2 bases, with 10 bases between them. CDR1 is LGHDT and CDR2 is YNNKEL in the germline V gene (reference sequence). This sequence joins TRBV3-1 (or the pseudogene TRBV3-2) and TRBJ2-7; TRBD1 is a possible D gene (6 bases). Sequences were obtained from peripheral blood. The source of this sequence is a man aged 55-75 years with acute or convalescent COVID-19. CDR3 sequence: CASSQQGYAYEQYF. CDR3 sequence (DNA): TGTGCCAGCAGCCAACAGGGGTATGCCTACGAGCAGTACTTC.